A selection of T cell receptor beta chains follows, all from one sample in a study of T cell repertoires in cytomegalovirus infection. No antigen is known for these receptors. From the reads, TCRdb called clonotypes with MiXCR, one entry per CDR3 protein. The table has 100,000 to 150,000 distinct CDR3 sequences, 20% to 30% seen once. The sequenced sample consisted of PBMCs, sequenced either directly or after in vitro stimulation (not recorded which). The receptors shown here come from a human donor in good health (CMV status not recorded). Some clones in this sample may be carry-over from other donors' samples. CDR3s leave out the opening cysteine and the closing phenylalanine or tryptophan.

TRBJ2-1	15	TRBV7-6	ASSLGPGLAEGDEQF
TRBJ2-4	16	TRBV28	ASSAGRGGGPLGNIQY
TRBJ2-3	13	TRBV30	AAEPGLAGGDTQY
TRBJ2-7	12	TRBV7-2	ASSDGTSGHEQY
TRBJ2-3	13	TRBV10-3	AISAFASAGDTQY
TRBJ1-1	13	TRBV7-2	ASSLAGVLNTEAF
TRBJ2-7	12	TRBV12-3/TRBV12-4	ASSLQQGHYEQY
TRBJ1-5	12	TRBV20-1	SAEATGPNQPQH
TRBJ1-1	11	TRBV27	ASSFYQNTEAF
TRBJ2-5	12	TRBV6-6	ASSWTGGQETQY
TRBJ2-5	13	TRBV7-6	ASSLMASGSETQY
TRBJ2-1	17	TRBV7-6	ASSLKPRFEAISYNEQF
TRBJ2-3	16	TRBV7-2	ASSLPRGTSGNSDTQY
TRBJ1-4	13	TRBV10-3	AISERTGKGEKLF
TRBJ2-1	14	TRBV5-1	ASSLVVGSSYNEQF
TRBJ2-2	10	TRBV29-1	SASVAPGELF
TRBJ2-3	14	TRBV11-2	ASSSAPGLDTDTQY
TRBJ2-2	12	TRBV7-9	ASSLALGTGELF
TRBJ2-3	13	TRBV7-2	ASSLPRTRADTQY
TRBJ2-2	14	TRBV7-4	ASSSVAGGVTGELF
TRBJ1-1	15	TRBV6-2/TRBV6-3	ASSGAKGLRRGTEAF
TRBJ2-3	10	TRBV30	ARNRGPDTQY
TRBJ2-1	13	TRBV6-2/TRBV6-3	ASSYGTSGTDEQF
TRBJ2-1	11	TRBV10-3	AISQLGGSEQF
TRBJ2-3	13	TRBV4-3	ASSRGNSGTDTQY
TRBJ2-7	14	TRBV6-5	ASSYSALTGGYEQY
TRBJ2-1	11	TRBV20-1	SARWRSYNEQF
TRBJ2-2	14	TRBV4-1	ASSQGALTNTGELF
TRBJ1-4	12	TRBV25-1	ASSEFRGNEKLF
TRBJ1-4	14	TRBV12-3/TRBV12-4	ASTLGLVATNEKLF
TRBJ2-2	15	TRBV3-1	ASSHSNLQGGAGELF
TRBJ1-1	12	TRBV14	ASSQQGLGTEAF
TRBJ1-2	12	TRBV29-1	SVAGTGGNYGYT
TRBJ1-4	11	TRBV11-2	ASSQNRREKLF
TRBJ2-3	14	TRBV27	ASSSPGDPSTDTQY
TRBJ2-3	13	TRBV7-2	ATETQTVAADTQY
TRBJ2-3	13	TRBV28	ASSWDHRATDTQY
TRBJ2-2	13	TRBV29-1	SVEDRRENTGELF
TRBJ1-1	12	TRBV11-3	ASSFRYTDTEAF
TRBJ2-5	18	TRBV15	ATSSPLLSRDRMFQETQY
TRBJ2-2	13	TRBV11-2	ASSLAVGRTGELF
TRBJ2-1	17	TRBV6-2/TRBV6-3	ASSYPRGETSRSYNEQF
TRBJ1-4	14	TRBV4-3	ASSQVSGASGEKLF
TRBJ1-1	9	TRBV23-1	ASSLYFGAF
TRBJ2-5	14	TRBV7-6	ASSPYSAGVGETQY
TRBJ2-7	13	TRBV2	ASSEAWTRSYEQY
TRBJ1-5	11	TRBV7-2	ASSPRLDQPQH
TRBJ1-2	11	TRBV6-1	ASSPGTGGIYT
TRBJ2-1	17	TRBV7-9	ASSRYGTGPLSEYNEQF
TRBJ1-2	12	TRBV29-1	SVLEALTKYGYT
TRBJ2-3	10	TRBV7-2	ASSPGLDTQY
TRBJ1-5	13	TRBV6-6	ASSRGGDRNQPQH
TRBJ1-2	13	TRBV7-2	ASSLDRTVNYGYT
TRBJ2-3	12	TRBV7-2	ASTRGQVTDTQY